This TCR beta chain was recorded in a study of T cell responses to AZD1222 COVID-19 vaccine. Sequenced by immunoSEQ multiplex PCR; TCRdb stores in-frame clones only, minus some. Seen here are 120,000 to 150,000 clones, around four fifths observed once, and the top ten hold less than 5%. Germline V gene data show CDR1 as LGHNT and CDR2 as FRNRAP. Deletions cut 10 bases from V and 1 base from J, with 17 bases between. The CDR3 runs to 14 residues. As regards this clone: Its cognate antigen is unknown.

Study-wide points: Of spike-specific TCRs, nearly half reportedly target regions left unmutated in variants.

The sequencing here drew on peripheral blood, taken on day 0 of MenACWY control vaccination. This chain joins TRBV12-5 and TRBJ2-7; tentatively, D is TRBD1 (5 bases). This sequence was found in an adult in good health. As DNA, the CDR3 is TGTGCTACCGCCCCGGAAGGGGTTTCCTACGAGCAGTACTTC. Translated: CATAPEGVSYEQYF.